In its sample, the clone carrying this T cell receptor (beta chain) was seen a few times. Its antigen is not known. This record belongs to a study of vaccination and CD4 T cells after COVID-19. Study in general: The cells were exposed to overlapping spike peptides originating from SARS-CoV-2, HCoV-NL63, HCoV-OC43 and HCoV-229E for stimulation.

V gave up 2 bases and J gave up 5 bases, with 15 bases separating them. Germline values: CDR1 DFQATT, CDR2 SNEGSKA (reference sequence). The CDR3 length is 14 residues. Indicated treatment: roughly 11-day PBMC culture with coronavirus spike peptide pools or control peptides (ViraFEST assay). ViraFEST used peptide pools to expand antigen-specific T cells and subsequently sequenced their TCRs. With the Oncomine TCR Beta short-read assay, DNA from cultured CD4+ T cells was sequenced. DNA came from CD4+ T cells after culture. A single record per CDR3 protein comes from TCRdb applying MiXCR to the PCR reads. The sample holds fewer than 20,000 distinct CDR3 sequences, around 70% seen once.

This TCR was sampled from a human donor who had recovered from COVID-19. Sequencing used CD4+ T cells from blood, cultured in vitro. The chain employs TRBV20-1 and TRBJ2-5, with D tentatively TRBD1 or TRBD2 (5 bases each). The CDR3 bases are TGCAGTGCTAGACGGGGCAGTCCCGGGGAGACCCAGTACTTC. This gives the protein CSARRGSPGETQYF.